Shown below are 23 T cell receptor beta chains from a single sample sequenced in a study of blood T cell repertoires in COVID-19. TCRdb's table, derived via immunoSEQ multiplex PCR, lists solely in-frame clones and lacks some. The data show roughly 100,000 clones, with more than 65% seen just once and less than 20% held by the top ten. The source material was peripheral blood. The receptors come from a woman of 80 years or more with active or convalescent COVID-19.

The chain is built from TRBV27 and TRBJ2-3, with TRBD2 matching 9 bases. There are 15 residues in the CDR3. J lost 5 bases, V lost 7 bases, and 10 bases had no gene match. The germline gives CDR1 MNHEY, CDR2 SMNVEV (reference sequence). This CDR3 reads CASKSHLAGRDTQYF. In DNA, the CDR3 is TGTGCCAGCAAGTCCCATCTAGCGGGGCGAGATACGCAGTATTTT.

V and J are TRBV28 and TRBJ1-2, with TRBD1 identical over 10 bases. This CDR3 comprises 16 residues. Germline-derived CDR1 and CDR2 are MDHEN and SYDVKM. The J segment lost 8 bases and the V segment lost 5 bases, leaving 14 bases of the junction unmatched. The CDR3 DNA reads TGTGCCAGCAGTCTCACTAAGACAGGGGGCGCTAGGGGCTACACCTTC. Its translation: CASSLTKTGGARGYTF.

This rearrangement joins TRBV19 to TRBJ1-2; possible D gene TRBD1, 6 bases. The CDR3 sequence is 13 residues long. The germline gives CDR1 LNHDA, CDR2 SQIVND (reference sequence). V was clipped by 3 bases and J by 5 bases, with 10 bases between them. The CDR3 protein is CASSISGQYGYTF. CDR3 sequence (DNA): TGTGCCAGTAGTATTTCTGGACAGTATGGCTACACCTTC.

The genes are TRBV15 and TRBJ2-5, with 11 bases matching TRBD2. This CDR3 contains 20 residues. Germline V gene sequence: CDR1 LNHNV, CDR2 YYDKDF (reference sequence). The V gene end was trimmed by 0 bases and the J gene end by 1 base; junction bases not matched to a gene: 13. The CDR3 DNA reads as TGTGCCACCAGCAGAGAGCCCAGCAGAGGACTAGCGGGTCTCCAAGAGACCCAGTACTTC. The encoded protein is CATSREPSRGLAGLQETQYF.

CDR3 sequence: CASSSRSEGANEKLFF. CDR3 nucleotides: TGTGCCAGCAGCTCGAGATCGGAGGGAGCTAATGAAAAACTGTTTTTT. The rearrangement joins TRBV5-5 to TRBJ1-4; D is uncertain. Germline-derived CDR1 and CDR2 are SGHKS and YYEKEE (reference sequence). The CDR3 runs to 16 residues. V was clipped by 3 bases and J by 3 bases, with 15 bases between them.

The chain recombines TRBV7-9 with TRBJ1-2; D perhaps matches TRBD1 (5 bases). V lost 5 bases and J lost 4, with 14 bases in between. Germline V CDR1 and CDR2: SEHNR, FQNEAQ (reference sequence). The CDR3 runs 14 residues. This CDR3 is CASSPHDRTYGYTF. Written as DNA, the CDR3 is TGTGCCAGCAGCCCGCATGACAGAACCTATGGCTACACCTTC.

DNA for the CDR3: TGTGCCAGCAGTTTTTCCCTGGAGACCCAGTACTTC. This gives the protein CASSFSLETQYF. This sequence joins TRBV12-3 or TRBV12-4 and TRBJ2-5; D remains ambiguous. With 3 bases removed from V and 5 bases from J, the gap between germline ends came to 7 bases. This CDR3 has 12 amino acids.

The V call is TRBV11-2, the J call TRBJ2-7, with D possibly being TRBD2 (7 bases). The germline CDR1 and CDR2 sequences are SGHAT and FQNNGV. This CDR3 is 16 amino acids long. The V end was cut by 0 bases, the J end by 2 bases, with 14 bases between. CDR3 DNA sequence: TGTGCCAGCAGCTTAGAGGGGGGGGCCCGAGCCTACGAGCAGTACTTC. It yields the protein CASSLEGGARAYEQYF.

This clone has more than one count but fewer than ten. The rearrangement links TRBV28 to TRBJ2-7; tentatively, D is TRBD2 (6 bases). Per the germline V gene, CDR1 is MDHEN and CDR2 is SYDVKM. The V and J ends lost 8 bases and 4 bases respectively, with 9 bases between them. This CDR3 is built from 11 residues. Here the CDR3 DNA reads TGTGCCAGCGGACGGGAGTACGAGCAGTACTTC. Encoded protein: CASGREYEQYF. The full variable domain, completed using reference TRBV28 and TRBJ2-7, is DVKVTQSSRYLVKRTGEKVFLECVQDMDHENMFWYRQDPGLGLRLIYFSYDVKMKEKGDIPEGYSVSREKKERFSLILESASTNQTSMYLCASGREYEQYFGPGTRLTVT.

The chain combines TRBV7-7 with TRBJ2-6; D may be TRBD1 (5 bases). Deletions cut 5 bases from V and 1 base from J, with 15 bases between. The CDR3 is 17 residues long. Germline V gives CDR1 SSHAT, CDR2 FNYEAQ (reference sequence). The CDR3 sequence: CASSPGPRVSGANVLTF. Written as DNA, the CDR3 is TGTGCCAGCAGCCCTGGACCCAGGGTGTCTGGGGCCAACGTCCTGACTTTC.

The CDR3 loop reads CASSLSGPTYEQYF. CDR3 coding DNA: TGTGCCAGCAGTTTAAGTGGGCCGACCTACGAGCAGTACTTC. The chain is built from TRBV28 and TRBJ2-7, with D unclear. Trimming left V 2 bases short and J 2 bases short, with 10 bases between. Germline loops: CDR1 MDHEN, CDR2 SYDVKM. The CDR3 loop spans 14 amino acids.

In DNA, the CDR3 is TGTGCCAGCAGCTTACGGGAGATTAATGAAAAACTGTTTTTT. Translation gives CASSLREINEKLFF. The J gene is TRBJ1-4, the V gene TRBV7-9, with no clear D. The CDR3 loop spans 14 amino acids. Germline V gives CDR1 SEHNR, CDR2 FQNEAQ (reference sequence). V was cut by 2 bases and J by 4 bases, with 8 bases left in between.

The V call is TRBV2, the J call TRBJ2-7, with a tentative D call TRBD1 (5 bases). The germline V gene has CDR1 SNHLY and CDR2 FYNNEI. V lost 4 bases and J 6 bases, leaving 13 bases between the germline ends. This CDR3 region has 13 residues. DNA for the CDR3: TGTGCCAGCAGTGTCGAGGTTCAGGGCGAGCAGTACTTC. Protein: CASSVEVQGEQYF.

This rearrangement joins TRBV5-4 to TRBJ1-2; D uncertain. The CDR3 sequence is 13 residues long. CDR1 is SGHNT, CDR2 YYREEE, per germline (reference sequence). V shed 0 bases and J shed 3 bases, with 6 bases lying between them. CDR3 in DNA: TGTGCCAGCAGCTTGGGTAGAGACTATGGCTACACCTTC. This codes for CASSLGRDYGYTF.

The chain carries TRBV28 and TRBJ2-4; 9 bases map to TRBD1. There are 17 residues in the CDR3. Germline trimming cut 3 bases from V and 4 bases from J; bases unmatched to any gene: 10. CDR1 is MDHEN, CDR2 SYDVKM, per germline. The CDR3 loop reads CASSFSRDRVKKNIQYF. CDR3 coding DNA: TGTGCCAGCAGTTTCTCCCGGGACAGGGTTAAGAAAAACATTCAGTACTTC.

The chain uses TRBV11-2 and TRBJ2-1; tentatively, D is TRBD2 (6 bases). With 5 bases removed from V and 13 bases from J, the gap between germline ends came to 18 bases. This CDR3 has 13 amino acids. Germline loops: CDR1 SGHAT, CDR2 FQNNGV. CDR3 DNA sequence: TGTGCCAGCAGCATACTAGCCGGGACTCCTCAGTTCTTC. Encoded protein: CASSILAGTPQFF.

This clone was seen a handful of times. V gene TRBV4-2 combines with J gene TRBJ1-6; weak D call: TRBD1 (5 bases). V was cut by 0 bases and J by 8 bases, with 8 bases left in between. The CDR3 is 14 residues long. Germline V gene lookup returns CDR1 LGHNA and CDR2 YNFKEQ. DNA for the CDR3: TGTGCCAGCAGCCAAGATGGGGGGGATTCACCCCTCCACTTT. Its translation is CASSQDGGDSPLHF.

The chain carries TRBV4-2 and TRBJ1-2; TRBD1 might be the D (5 bases). With 6 bases removed from V and 0 bases from J, the gap between germline ends came to 14 bases. The CDR3 totals 15 residues. Germline V gives CDR1 LGHNA, CDR2 YNFKEQ. The CDR3 sequence is CASSPGGGTNYGYTF. CDR3 sequence (DNA): TGTGCCAGCAGTCCAGGCGGGGGGACTAACTATGGCTACACCTTC.

Only one count was recorded for this clone. The V gene is TRBV9, the J gene TRBJ2-1; perhaps TRBD2 as D (6 bases). CDR1 SGDLS and CDR2 YYNGEE come from the germline V gene. The CDR3 covers 15 residues. The V and J ends lost 2 bases and 4 bases respectively, with 13 bases between them. The CDR3 spells CASSVGTAVYNEQFF. CDR3 sequence (DNA): TGTGCCAGCAGCGTTGGGACTGCCGTATACAATGAGCAGTTCTTC.

The gene calls are TRBV3-1 (or the pseudogene TRBV3-2) and TRBJ1-2; possibly TRBD1 for D (6 bases). Trimming left V 2 bases short and J 4 bases short, with 17 bases between. This CDR3 contains 16 residues. The germline V gene encodes CDR1 LGHDT and CDR2 YNNKEL (reference sequence). This CDR3 reads CASSQSRGGGGYGYTF. CDR3 coding DNA: TGTGCCAGCAGCCAATCGCGCGGGGGCGGGGGCTATGGCTACACCTTC.

This clone occurred a few times. This chain uses TRBV19 with TRBJ1-1; no reliable D call. Germline CDR1 and CDR2: LNHDA and SQIVND (reference sequence). Deletions cut 10 bases from V and 3 bases from J, with 21 bases between. This CDR3 is 15 amino acids long. For the CDR3, the DNA is TGTGCCACCTTCCGACATTCCCAGGAGGACACTGAAGCTTTCTTT. It codes for CATFRHSQEDTEAFF.

V and J are TRBV5-5 and TRBJ1-1; 8 bases map to TRBD1. This CDR3 is 14 amino acids long. Germline values: CDR1 SGHKS, CDR2 YYEKEE (reference sequence). V trimming: 4 bases; J trimming: 4 bases; junction bases outside the gene matches: 6. The CDR3 DNA reads as TGTGCCAGCAGCAAGGGACAGGAAACCACTGAAGCTTTCTTT. Encoded protein: CASSKGQETTEAFF.

The chain couples TRBV29-1 to TRBJ2-7; TRBD2 is a possible D gene (7 bases). Germline V lookup: CDR1 SQVTM, CDR2 ANQGSEA. The CDR3 is made up of 15 amino acids. V dropped 4 bases and J dropped 6 bases, with 22 bases sitting between them. Here the CDR3 reads CSVVGGAPLRGEQYF. Written as DNA, the CDR3 is TGCAGCGTTGTTGGGGGGGCACCCCTTCGGGGCGAGCAGTACTTC.